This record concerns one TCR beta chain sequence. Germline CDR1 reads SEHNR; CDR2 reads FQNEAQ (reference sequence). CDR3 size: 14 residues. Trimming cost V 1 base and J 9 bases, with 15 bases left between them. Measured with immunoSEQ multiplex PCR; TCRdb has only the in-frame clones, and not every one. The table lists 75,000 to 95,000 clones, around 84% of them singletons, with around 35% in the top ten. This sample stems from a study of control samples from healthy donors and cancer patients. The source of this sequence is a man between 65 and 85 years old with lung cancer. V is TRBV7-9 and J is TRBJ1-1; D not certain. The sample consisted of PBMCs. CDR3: CASSLEMSGRKAFF. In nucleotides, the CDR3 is TGTGCCAGCAGCTTAGAGATGTCGGGGAGGAAAGCTTTCTTT.